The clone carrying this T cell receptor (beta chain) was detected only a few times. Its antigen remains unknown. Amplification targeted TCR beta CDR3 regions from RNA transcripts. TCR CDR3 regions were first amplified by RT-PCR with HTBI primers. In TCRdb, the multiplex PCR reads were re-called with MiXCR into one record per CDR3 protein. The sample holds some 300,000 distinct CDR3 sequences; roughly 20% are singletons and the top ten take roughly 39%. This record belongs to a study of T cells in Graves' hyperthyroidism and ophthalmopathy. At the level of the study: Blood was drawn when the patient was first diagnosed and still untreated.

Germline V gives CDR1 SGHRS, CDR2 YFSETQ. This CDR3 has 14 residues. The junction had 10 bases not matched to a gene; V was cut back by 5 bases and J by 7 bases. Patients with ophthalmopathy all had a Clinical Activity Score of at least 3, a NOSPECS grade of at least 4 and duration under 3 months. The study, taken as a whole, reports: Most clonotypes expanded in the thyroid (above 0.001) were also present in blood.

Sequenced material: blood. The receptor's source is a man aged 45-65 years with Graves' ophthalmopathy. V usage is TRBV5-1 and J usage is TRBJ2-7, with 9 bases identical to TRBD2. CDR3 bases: TGCGCCAGCAGAGCTAGCGGGATTTATGGTGAGCAGTACTTC. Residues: CASRASGIYGEQYF.